This TCR beta chain was recovered during a study of CD8+ T cells in alopecia areata. Following extraction, RNA underwent reverse transcription to cDNA, which served as the sequencing template. The data were produced by immunoSEQ multiplex PCR, yet TCRdb's version contains in-frame clones alone and is incomplete. The sample holds 110,000 or so clones; approximately 61% are singletons and the top ten take roughly 25%. Concerning this clone: As yet, its antigen is unknown.

General study results and limits: Lesional scalp, notably in alopecia totalis/universalis, had clonality above that of normal scalp.

This CDR3 comprises 12 residues. CDR1 KGHSH and CDR2 LQKENI come from the germline V gene. V was cut by 2 bases and J by 7 bases, with 6 bases left in between. Sequencing was carried out using NKG2D-low CD8+ T cells sorted from blood. The source of this sequence is a human donor with alopecia areata. V and J are TRBV18 and TRBJ2-4; TRBD2 might be the D (6 bases). The chain's CDR3 is CASSPGGNIQYF. DNA for the CDR3: TGTGCCAGCTCACCAGGAGGGAACATTCAGTACTTC.